What follows are 20 T cell receptor beta chains derived from one specimen sequenced in a study of T cell responses to AZD1222 COVID-19 vaccine. Here immunoSEQ multiplex PCR was the method, and the copy in TCRdb shows in-frame clones only, minus some. The table lists some 110,000 clones, around 88% of them singletons. Sequenced material: peripheral blood, taken on day 0 of AZD1222 vaccination. Receptors originate from an adult in good health.

The chain employs TRBV6-5 and TRBJ1-2, with TRBD1 identical over 7 bases. With V trimmed by 8 bases and J by 6 bases, 6 bases remained unmatched. The CDR3 contains 12 residues. Germline lookup yields CDR1 MNHEY and CDR2 SVGAGI. CDR3 residues: CASEDRFHGYTF. The CDR3 DNA reads as TGTGCCAGCGAGGACAGGTTCCATGGCTACACCTTC.

CDR3 in amino acids: CASSQEVTGGRPQHF. For the CDR3, the DNA is TGCGCCAGCAGCCAAGAGGTAACAGGGGGTCGACCCCAGCATTTT. V is TRBV4-1 and J is TRBJ1-5, with 8 positions matching TRBD1. The germline CDR1 and CDR2 sequences are MGHRA and YSYEKL. The CDR3 is 15 residues long. The V and J ends lost 0 bases and 10 bases, in that order; junction bases with no gene match: 8.

A remark on this clone: Other nucleotide sequences in the sample specify the same CDR3. The chain is built from TRBV5-1 and TRBJ1-3; no definite D call. Germline V gene sequence: CDR1 SGHRS, CDR2 YFSETQ. Trimming removed 0 bases from V and 0 bases from J, with 7 bases in between. CDR3 length: 15 residues. CDR3 sequence (DNA): TGCGCCAGCAGCTTGGAATTAAGCTCTGGAAACACCATATATTTT. It is translated as CASSLELSSGNTIYF.

This chain uses TRBV19 with TRBJ1-1; 8 nucleotides match TRBD1. V was clipped by 5 bases and J by 7 bases; unmatched bases: 9. This CDR3 comprises 14 residues. CDR1 is LNHDA, CDR2 SQIVND, per germline (reference sequence). The CDR3 here is CASSADRGKLEAFF. The CDR3 DNA sequence: TGTGCCAGTAGTGCCGACAGGGGAAAACTTGAAGCTTTCTTT.

This chain joins TRBV6-5 and TRBJ1-1; a weak D match, TRBD1 (6 bases). This CDR3 comprises 13 residues. The germline V and J ends were trimmed by 5 bases and 3 bases, with 10 bases remaining between them. Per the germline V gene, CDR1 is MNHEY and CDR2 is SVGAGI. The CDR3 DNA reads as TGTGCCAGCAGTCGCTACAGGGACACTGAAGCTTTCTTT. Residues: CASSRYRDTEAFF.

The V and J genes are TRBV7-3 and TRBJ1-2; TRBD1 matches at 8 bases. The ends lost 2 bases at V and 4 bases at J; junction bases unmatched: 9. The CDR3 totals 16 residues. CDR1 and CDR2 from the germline V gene are SGHTA and FQGTGA. The CDR3: CASSLETGVYGYGYTF. DNA of the CDR3: TGTGCCAGCAGCTTAGAGACAGGGGTCTACGGCTATGGCTACACCTTC.

V and J are TRBV7-2 and TRBJ1-6; D remains unclear. CDR3 size: 16 residues. Germline-derived CDR1 and CDR2 are SGHTA and FQGNSA. V was clipped by 0 bases and J by 14 bases, with 20 bases between them. CDR3 coding DNA: TGTGCCAGCAGCTTAGCGCCCCAGGCAGCGGGCAGTGCCCTCCACTTT. This sequence encodes CASSLAPQAAGSALHF.

This clone showed up just a few times. The chain employs TRBV24-1 and TRBJ2-2, with TRBD2 matching 13 bases. The CDR3 runs 19 residues. Trimming cost V 4 bases and J 3 bases; bases outside gene matches: 10. Germline CDR1 and CDR2: KGHDR and SFDVKD. CDR3 amino acids: CATSDSGTSGNPDTGELFF. The CDR3 DNA reads TGTGCCACCAGTGACAGCGGGACTAGCGGGAACCCCGACACCGGGGAGCTGTTTTTT.

This chain uses TRBV5-1 with TRBJ1-2; the match to TRBD1 covers 10 bases. Germline V gives CDR1 SGHRS, CDR2 YFSETQ. V was clipped by 3 bases and J by 3 bases; unmatched bases: 17. The CDR3 has 19 residues. The CDR3 DNA reads as TGCGCCAGCAGCTCGCTCTTAAACCGGGACAGGGGACGGGACTATGGCTACACCTTC. Protein sequence: CASSSLLNRDRGRDYGYTF.

The CDR3 bases are TGTGCCAGCAGCGTTCAGGGCTCCGAGAATGAAAAACTGTTTTTT. Protein product: CASSVQGSENEKLFF. The chain carries TRBV9 and TRBJ1-4, with a tentative D call TRBD1 (5 bases). CDR1 is SGDLS and CDR2 is YYNGEE in the germline V gene. The CDR3 covers 15 residues. V was shortened by 2 bases and J by 5 bases, with 13 bases between the two germline ends.

The chain joins TRBV10-2 to TRBJ2-1, with 7 nucleotides matching TRBD2. The CDR3 spans 15 residues. The ends lost 8 bases at V and 0 bases at J; junction bases unmatched: 7. Germline CDR1 and CDR2: WSHSY and SAAADI. The CDR3 DNA reads as TGCGCCAGCGCGACGGGCGGGAGCTCCTACAATGAGCAGTTCTTC. Encoded protein: CASATGGSSYNEQFF.

CDR3 sequence: CASTNQPGTGVNTGELFF. In nucleotides, the CDR3 is TGTGCCAGTACTAATCAGCCCGGGACAGGGGTCAACACCGGGGAGCTGTTTTTT. The V gene is TRBV19, the J gene TRBJ2-2; 10 bases map to TRBD1. Germline trimming cut 7 bases from V and 2 bases from J; bases unmatched to any gene: 13. This CDR3 has 18 residues. The V gene's germline CDR1 is LNHDA and CDR2 SQIVND (reference sequence). Full variable domain (outside the CDR3, taken from reference TRBV19 and TRBJ2-2): DGGITQSPKYLFRKEGQNVTLSCEQNLNHDAMYWYRQDPGQGLRLIYYSQIVNDFQKGDIAEGYSVSREKKESFPLTVTSAQKNPTAFYLCASTNQPGTGVNTGELFFGEGSRLTVL.

The gene calls are TRBV6-5 and TRBJ2-3; D might be TRBD1 (6 bases). CDR3 length: 15 amino acids. Germline V gene data show CDR1 as MNHEY and CDR2 as SVGAGI. Trimming stripped 1 base from V and 0 bases from J, with 8 bases between. CDR3 in amino acids: CASSYLGASTDTQYF. CDR3 bases: TGTGCCAGCAGTTACTTGGGGGCCAGCACAGATACGCAGTATTTT.

This chain links TRBV11-2 with TRBJ1-4, with D possibly matching TRBD1 (5 bases). From germline, CDR1 is SGHAT and CDR2 FQNNGV. This CDR3 comprises 15 residues. V was cut by 5 bases and J by 4 bases, with 14 bases left in between. The CDR3 nucleotides read TGTGCCAGCAGCCAATCCGGGGGGGTTAATGAAAAACTGTTTTTT. It yields the protein CASSQSGGVNEKLFF.

This clone was recorded a few times. The rearrangement joins TRBV28 to TRBJ2-7; 9 bases match TRBD1. Trimming at V came to 6 bases and at J to 4 bases, leaving 10 bases not matched to a gene. The CDR3 sequence is 15 residues long. Germline V gene data show CDR1 as MDHEN and CDR2 as SYDVKM. CDR3 loop: CASSSDGTGPYEQYF. The CDR3 DNA reads TGTGCCAGCAGCTCGGACGGGACAGGGCCTTACGAGCAGTACTTC.

V and J are TRBV6-2 or TRBV6-3 and TRBJ2-3; D remains unclear. Trimming took off 1 base at V and 5 bases at J, with 1 base between the two ends. Germline CDR1 MNHEY, CDR2 SVGEGT. This CDR3 contains 11 residues. CDR3 coding DNA: TGTGCCAGCAGTTACTTAGATACGCAGTATTTT. Its protein product is CASSYLDTQYF.

V usage is TRBV7-3 and J usage is TRBJ2-1, with TRBD1 identical over 11 bases. CDR1 is SGHTA, CDR2 FQGTGA, per germline. V dropped 2 bases and J dropped 8; count of bases not matched to a gene: 8. The CDR3 spans 16 residues. The DNA of the CDR3 is TGTGCCAGCAGCTTACTCGGGACAGGGGGAAGAGATGAGCAGTTCTTC. Its protein is CASSLLGTGGRDEQFF.

The gene calls are TRBV27 and TRBJ2-5; TRBD2 matches 9 bases. Germline CDR1 and CDR2: MNHEY and SMNVEV (reference sequence). CDR3 length equals 16 residues. The junction had 4 bases not matched to a gene; V was cut back by 2 bases and J by 0 bases. The CDR3 DNA reads TGTGCCAGCAGTTTAAGCGGGGGGTTGTACCAAGAGACCCAGTACTTC. Translated, it gives CASSLSGGLYQETQYF.

The chain joins TRBV6-1 to TRBJ1-1; D remains ambiguous. The CDR3 runs 15 residues. Per germline, CDR1 MNHNS and CDR2 SASEGT. Trimming stripped 2 bases from V and 4 bases from J, with 14 bases between. This CDR3 reads CASSERHGYVTEAFF. The CDR3 DNA reads as TGTGCCAGCAGTGAAAGACATGGTTATGTCACTGAAGCTTTCTTT.

The chain carries TRBV28 and TRBJ1-1; possible D gene TRBD1, 5 bases. Germline V gene data show CDR1 as MDHEN and CDR2 as SYDVKM. The CDR3 covers 13 residues. V dropped 3 bases and J dropped 10 bases, with 15 bases sitting between them. In DNA form, the CDR3 reads TGTGCCAGCAGTTTTGGCGGCGGGGGTGCAGCTTTCTTT. Amino acids: CASSFGGGGAAFF.